Below, one TCR beta chain is given with its context. Its antigen is unidentified. This entry belongs to a study of beta chain features in type 1 diabetes. Points from the study as a whole: The study found fewer insertions and more deletions at VDJ junctions in type 1 diabetes patients. Type 1 diabetes patients had moderately but significantly shorter TCRB CDR3s in all four CD4+ subsets.

By way of CD45RO/CCR7/CD25/CD127/CD95/CD27, the CD4+ regulatory, stem cell-like memory, central memory and naive cells were sorted. CDR3 length: 12 amino acids. V was clipped by 1 base and J by 8 bases, with 9 bases between them. Germline V gene data show CDR1 as SGHRS and CDR2 as YFSETQ. Every bit of the isolated RNA underwent reverse transcription, so sequencing read expressed TCRB transcripts. TCRdb's copy holds only in-frame clones and misses some; the assay was immunoSEQ multiplex PCR. The sample yields under 300,000 clones, approximately 15% seen once. The material sequenced was naive CD4+ T cells from blood. This receptor was obtained from a man aged 25-45 years with type 1 diabetes. The J gene is TRBJ1-2, the V gene TRBV5-1; a weak D match, TRBD1 (6 bases). CDR3 loop: CASSLKGEGYTF. The CDR3 DNA reads as TGCGCCAGCAGCTTGAAGGGGGAAGGCTACACCTTC.